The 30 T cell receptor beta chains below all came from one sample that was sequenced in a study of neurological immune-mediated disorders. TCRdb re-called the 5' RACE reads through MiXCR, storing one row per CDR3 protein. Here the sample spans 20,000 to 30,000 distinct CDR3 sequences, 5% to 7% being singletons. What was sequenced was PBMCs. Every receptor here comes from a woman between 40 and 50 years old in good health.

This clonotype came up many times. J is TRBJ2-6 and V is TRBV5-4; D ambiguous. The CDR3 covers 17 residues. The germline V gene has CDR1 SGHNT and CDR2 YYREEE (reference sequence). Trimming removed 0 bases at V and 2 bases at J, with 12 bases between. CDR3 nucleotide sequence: TGTGCCAGCAGCTTGGCTCGCGGATCGGCTGGGGCCAACGTCCTGACTTTC. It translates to CASSLARGSAGANVLTF.

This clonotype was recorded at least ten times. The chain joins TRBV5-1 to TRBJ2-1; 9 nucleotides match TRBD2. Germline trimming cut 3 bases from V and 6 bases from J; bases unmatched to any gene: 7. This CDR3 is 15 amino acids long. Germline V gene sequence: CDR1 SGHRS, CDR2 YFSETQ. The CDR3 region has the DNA TGCGCCAGCAGCTCCGGTAGCGGGAGTCGCAATGAGCAGTTCTTC. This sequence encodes CASSSGSGSRNEQFF.

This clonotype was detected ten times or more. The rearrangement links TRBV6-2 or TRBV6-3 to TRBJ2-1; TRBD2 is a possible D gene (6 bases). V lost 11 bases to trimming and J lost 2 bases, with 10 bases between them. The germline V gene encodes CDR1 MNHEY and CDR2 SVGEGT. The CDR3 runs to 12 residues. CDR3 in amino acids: CAHGGTYNEQFF. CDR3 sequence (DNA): TGTGCCCATGGGGGGACCTACAATGAGCAGTTCTTC.

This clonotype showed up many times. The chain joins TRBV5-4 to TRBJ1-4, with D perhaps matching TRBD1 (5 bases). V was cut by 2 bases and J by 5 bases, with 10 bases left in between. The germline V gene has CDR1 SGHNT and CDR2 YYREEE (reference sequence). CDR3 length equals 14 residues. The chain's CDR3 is CASSFQGRNEKLFF. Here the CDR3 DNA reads TGTGCCAGCAGCTTTCAGGGTAGGAATGAAAAACTGTTTTTT.

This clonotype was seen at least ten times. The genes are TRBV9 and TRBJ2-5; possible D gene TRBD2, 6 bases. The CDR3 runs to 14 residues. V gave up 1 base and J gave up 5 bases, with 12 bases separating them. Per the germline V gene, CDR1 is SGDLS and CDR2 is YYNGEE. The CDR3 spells CASSVSSRGETQYF. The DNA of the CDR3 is TGTGCCAGCAGCGTATCAAGTCGGGGGGAGACCCAGTACTTC.

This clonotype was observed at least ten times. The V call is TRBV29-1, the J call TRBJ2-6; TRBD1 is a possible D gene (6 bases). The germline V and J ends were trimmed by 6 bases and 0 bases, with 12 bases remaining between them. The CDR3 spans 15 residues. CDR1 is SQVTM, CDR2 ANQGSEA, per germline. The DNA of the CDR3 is TGCAGCGTGCTGGGACAAAACTCTGGGGCCAACGTCCTGACTTTC. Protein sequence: CSVLGQNSGANVLTF. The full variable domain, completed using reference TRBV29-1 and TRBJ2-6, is SAVISQKPSRDICQRGTSLTIQCQVDSQVTMMFWYRQQPGQSLTLIATANQGSEATYESGFVIDKFPISRPNLTFSTLTVSNMSPEDSSIYLCSVLGQNSGANVLTFGAGSRLTVL.

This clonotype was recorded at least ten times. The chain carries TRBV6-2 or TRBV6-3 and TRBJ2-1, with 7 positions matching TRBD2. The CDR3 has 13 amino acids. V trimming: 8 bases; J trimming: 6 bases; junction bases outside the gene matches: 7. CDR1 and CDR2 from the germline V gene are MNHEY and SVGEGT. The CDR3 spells CASRRGSGNEQFF. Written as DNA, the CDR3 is TGTGCCAGCCGACGCGGGAGCGGCAATGAGCAGTTCTTC.

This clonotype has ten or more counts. The DNA of the CDR3 is TGCAGTGCTAGAGATTACGGGCTAGACCTCTACGAGCAGTACTTC. This encodes CSARDYGLDLYEQYF. The V call is TRBV20-1, the J call TRBJ2-7; the D is unclear. This CDR3 comprises 15 residues. The V gene lost 0 bases and the J gene lost 3 bases, with 15 bases spanning the gap. CDR1 and CDR2 (germline): DFQATT, SNEGSKA (reference sequence).

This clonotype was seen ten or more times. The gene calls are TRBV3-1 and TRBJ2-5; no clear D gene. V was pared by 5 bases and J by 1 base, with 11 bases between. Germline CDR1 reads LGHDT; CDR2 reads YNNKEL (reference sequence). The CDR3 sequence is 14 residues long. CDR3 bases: TGTGCCAGCAGCTGGAGCACAGTCCAAGAGACCCAGTACTTC. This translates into CASSWSTVQETQYF.

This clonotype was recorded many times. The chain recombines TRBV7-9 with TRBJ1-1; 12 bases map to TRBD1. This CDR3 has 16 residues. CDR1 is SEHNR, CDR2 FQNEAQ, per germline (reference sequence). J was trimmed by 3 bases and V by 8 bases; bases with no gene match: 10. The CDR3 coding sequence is TGTGCCAGCGACTCCGGGACAGGGGGCCTGGACACTGAAGCTTTCTTT. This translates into CASDSGTGGLDTEAFF.

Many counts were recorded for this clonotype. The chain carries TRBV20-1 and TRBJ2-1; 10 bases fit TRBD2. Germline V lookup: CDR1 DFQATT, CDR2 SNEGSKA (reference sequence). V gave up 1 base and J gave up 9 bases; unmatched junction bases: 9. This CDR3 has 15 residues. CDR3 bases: TGCAGTGCTAGAGTTCCCCTAGCGGGAGCGGGTGAGCAGTTCTTC. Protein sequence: CSARVPLAGAGEQFF.

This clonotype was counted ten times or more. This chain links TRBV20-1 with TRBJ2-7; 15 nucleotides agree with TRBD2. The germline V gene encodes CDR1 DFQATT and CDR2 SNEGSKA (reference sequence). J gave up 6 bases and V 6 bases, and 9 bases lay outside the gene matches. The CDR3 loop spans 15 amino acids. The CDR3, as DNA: TGCAGTGCGCGCACCGGGACTAGCGGGAGGAGCGAGCAGTACTTC. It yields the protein CSARTGTSGRSEQYF.

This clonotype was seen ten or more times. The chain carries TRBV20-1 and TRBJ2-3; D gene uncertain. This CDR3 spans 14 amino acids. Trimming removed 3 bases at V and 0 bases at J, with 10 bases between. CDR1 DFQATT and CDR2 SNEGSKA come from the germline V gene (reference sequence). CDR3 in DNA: TGCAGTGCTAGTTATCAAACTAGCACAGATACGCAGTATTTT. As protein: CSASYQTSTDTQYF.

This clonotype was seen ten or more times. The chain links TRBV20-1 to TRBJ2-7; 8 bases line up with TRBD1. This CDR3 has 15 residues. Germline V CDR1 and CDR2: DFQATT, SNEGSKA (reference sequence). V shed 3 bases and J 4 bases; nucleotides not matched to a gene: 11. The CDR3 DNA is TGCAGTGCTAGGCAATTGCCGACAGGGGAGTACGAGCAGTACTTC. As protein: CSARQLPTGEYEQYF.

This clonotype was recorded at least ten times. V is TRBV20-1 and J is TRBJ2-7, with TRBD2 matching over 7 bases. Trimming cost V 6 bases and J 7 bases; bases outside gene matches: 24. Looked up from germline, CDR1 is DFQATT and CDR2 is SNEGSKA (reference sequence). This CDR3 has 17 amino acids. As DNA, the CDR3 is TGCAGTGCGAGGAAATCATGGCTACGGGAGGCACTAAGGGAGCAGTACTTC. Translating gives CSARKSWLREALREQYF.

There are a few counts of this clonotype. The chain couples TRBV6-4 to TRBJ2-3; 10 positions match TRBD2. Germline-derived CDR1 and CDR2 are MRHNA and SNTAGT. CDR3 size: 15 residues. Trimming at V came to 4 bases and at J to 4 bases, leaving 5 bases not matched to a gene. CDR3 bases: TGTGCCAGCAGTGCTAGCGGGAGTGGGGCAGATACGCAGTATTTT. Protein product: CASSASGSGADTQYF.

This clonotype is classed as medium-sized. CDR3 in amino acids: CASSFHSAGVGDTQYF. DNA of the CDR3: TGTGCCAGCAGCTTTCACTCAGCGGGAGTCGGAGATACGCAGTATTTT. V and J are TRBV7-2 and TRBJ2-3; 8 bases line up with TRBD2. J gave up 5 bases and V 3 bases, and 10 bases lay outside the gene matches. The CDR3 contains 16 residues. CDR1 and CDR2 from the germline V gene are SGHTA and FQGNSA.

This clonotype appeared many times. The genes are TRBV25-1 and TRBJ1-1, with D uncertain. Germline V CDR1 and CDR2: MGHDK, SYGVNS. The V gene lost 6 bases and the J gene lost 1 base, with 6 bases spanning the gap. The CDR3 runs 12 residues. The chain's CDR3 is CASRIGNTEAFF. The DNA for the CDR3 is TGTGCCAGCAGGATAGGGAACACTGAAGCTTTCTTT. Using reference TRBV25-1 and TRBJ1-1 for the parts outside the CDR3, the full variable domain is EADIYQTPRYLVIGTGKKITLECSQTMGHDKMYWYQQDPGMELHLIHYSYGVNSTEKGDLSSESTVSRIRTEHFPLTLESARPSHTSQYLCASRIGNTEAFFGQGTRLTVV.

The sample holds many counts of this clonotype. CDR3 nucleotides: TGTGCCGGCGGGACAGGGGGAGGAATGGATACGCAGTATTTT. Translated, it gives CAGGTGGGMDTQYF. J is TRBJ2-3 and V is TRBV6-1; TRBD1 matches 11 bases. V was pared by 11 bases and J by 6 bases, with 10 bases of the junction left unmatched. From germline, CDR1 is MNHNS and CDR2 SASEGT. The CDR3 is 14 amino acids.

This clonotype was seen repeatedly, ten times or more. This CDR3 is CASSDQGLAGGNEQFF. The CDR3 DNA reads TGCGCCAGCAGCGACCAAGGACTAGCGGGGGGCAATGAGCAGTTCTTC. V is TRBV5-1 and J is TRBJ2-1; 14 nucleotides align to TRBD2. Germline V lookup: CDR1 SGHRS, CDR2 YFSETQ. This CDR3 is 16 amino acids long. V lost 4 bases, J lost 6 bases, and 6 bases stayed unmatched.

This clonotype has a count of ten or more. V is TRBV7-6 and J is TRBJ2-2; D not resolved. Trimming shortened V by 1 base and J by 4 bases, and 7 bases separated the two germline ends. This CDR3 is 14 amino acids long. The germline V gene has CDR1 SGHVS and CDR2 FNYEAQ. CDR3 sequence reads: CASSLGQSTGELFF. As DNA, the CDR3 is TGTGCCAGCAGCTTAGGTCAAAGCACCGGGGAGCTGTTTTTT.

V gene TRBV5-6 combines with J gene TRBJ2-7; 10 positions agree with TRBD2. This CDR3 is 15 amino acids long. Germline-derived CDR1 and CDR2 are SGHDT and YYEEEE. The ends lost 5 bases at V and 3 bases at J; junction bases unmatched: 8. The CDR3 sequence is CASSSYASGSYEQYF. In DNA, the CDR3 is TGTGCCAGCAGTTCCTACGCTAGCGGGAGCTACGAGCAGTACTTC.

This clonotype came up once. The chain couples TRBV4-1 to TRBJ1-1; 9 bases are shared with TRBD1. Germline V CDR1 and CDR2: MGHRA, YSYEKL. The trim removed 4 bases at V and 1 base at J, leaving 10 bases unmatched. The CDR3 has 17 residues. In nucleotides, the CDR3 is TGCGCCAGCAGCCTCGGGACAGGGCAGGTTACGAACACTGAAGCTTTCTTT. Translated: CASSLGTGQVTNTEAFF.

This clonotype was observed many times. CDR3: CASTPGGRAGGVSPYNEQFF. The CDR3 DNA is TGTGCCAGCACCCCCGGGGGGCGAGCGGGAGGGGTATCCCCCTACAATGAGCAGTTCTTC. The V and J genes are TRBV28 and TRBJ2-1; 10 bases agree with TRBD2. The germline V gene has CDR1 MDHEN and CDR2 SYDVKM. V was pared by 7 bases and J by 2 bases, with 20 bases of the junction left unmatched. The length of the CDR3 is 20 residues.

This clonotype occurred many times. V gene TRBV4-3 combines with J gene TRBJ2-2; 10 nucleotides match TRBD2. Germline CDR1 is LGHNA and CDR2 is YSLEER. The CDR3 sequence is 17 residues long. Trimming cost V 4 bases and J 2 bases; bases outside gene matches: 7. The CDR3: CASSPRTSGENTGELFF. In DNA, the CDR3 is TGCGCCAGCAGCCCGCGGACTAGCGGAGAAAACACCGGGGAGCTGTTTTTT.

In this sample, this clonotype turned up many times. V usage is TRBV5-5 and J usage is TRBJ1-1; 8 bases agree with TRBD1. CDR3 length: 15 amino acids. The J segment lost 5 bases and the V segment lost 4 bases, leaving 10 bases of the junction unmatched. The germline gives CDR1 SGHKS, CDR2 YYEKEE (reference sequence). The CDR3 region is CASSKTQGVMTEAFF. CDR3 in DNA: TGTGCCAGCAGCAAGACACAGGGGGTTATGACTGAAGCTTTCTTT.

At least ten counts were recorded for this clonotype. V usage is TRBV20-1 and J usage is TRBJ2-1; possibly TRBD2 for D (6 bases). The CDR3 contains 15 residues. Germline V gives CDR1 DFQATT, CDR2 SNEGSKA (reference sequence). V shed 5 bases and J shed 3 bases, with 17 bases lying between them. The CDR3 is CSAGLGGLNYNEQFF. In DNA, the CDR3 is TGCAGTGCTGGCCTTGGGGGACTGAACTACAATGAGCAGTTCTTC.

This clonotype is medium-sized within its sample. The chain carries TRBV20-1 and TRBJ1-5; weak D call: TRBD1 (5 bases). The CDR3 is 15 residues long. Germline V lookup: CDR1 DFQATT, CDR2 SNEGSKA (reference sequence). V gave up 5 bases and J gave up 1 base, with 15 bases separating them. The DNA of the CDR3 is TGCAGTGCTTACGACCCTCAGGGAAGCAATCAGCCCCAGCATTTT. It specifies CSAYDPQGSNQPQHF.

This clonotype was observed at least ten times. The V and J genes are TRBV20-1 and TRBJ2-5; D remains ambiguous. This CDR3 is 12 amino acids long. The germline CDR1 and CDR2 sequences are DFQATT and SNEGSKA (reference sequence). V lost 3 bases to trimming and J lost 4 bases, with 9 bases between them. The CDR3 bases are TGCAGTGCTAGTAGTGTAAGAGAGACCCAGTACTTC. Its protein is CSASSVRETQYF.

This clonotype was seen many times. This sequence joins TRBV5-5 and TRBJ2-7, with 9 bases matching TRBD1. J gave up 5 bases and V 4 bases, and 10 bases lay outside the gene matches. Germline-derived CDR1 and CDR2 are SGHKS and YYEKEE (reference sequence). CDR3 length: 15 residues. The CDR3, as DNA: TGTGCCAGCAGCCCCTTCGGGACAGGGTTCGACGAGCAGTACTTC. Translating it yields CASSPFGTGFDEQYF.